This T cell receptor (beta chain) was captured by sequencing in a study of tumor and adjacent non-tumor tissue in lung cancer. About the research overall: There were about 12 adenocarcinoma, a couple of squamous cell carcinoma and 1 small cell lung cancer cases. Aged about 31 to 80 years, patients included roughly ten men and about 5 women with stage I to III disease. Findings of the study overall: Top 100 clones took a larger repertoire share in normal lung. Significantly higher TCR diversity was found in tumor than normal lung.

This clonotype was picked up many times. Antigen unknown. Three rounds of nested PCR, following a modified ARM-PCR protocol, produced the TCRbeta library. TCRdb called the multiplex PCR reads again in MiXCR, with one record for every CDR3 protein. This table holds about 86,000 distinct CDR3 sequences, 76% found once. No cell sorting was done before RNA was extracted from the tissue. Distant lung tissue was collected more than 3 cm away from the tumor edge. The germline V gene encodes CDR1 MNHEY and CDR2 SVGAGI. CDR3 length: 14 amino acids. With 8 bases removed from V and 6 bases from J, the gap between germline ends came to 16 bases.

The sample taken for sequencing was distant non-tumor lung tissue. The clonotype comes from a woman in her fifties or sixties with non-small cell lung cancer. The chain carries TRBV6-5 and TRBJ2-2; D might be TRBD2 (8 bases). DNA of the CDR3: TGTGCCAGCGGGGTTAGCGGGACAGCCGGGGAGCTGTTTTTT. Its protein product is CASGVSGTAGELFF.